These 8 T cell receptor beta chains share one sample of origin, sequenced in a study of shared clonotypes between healthy human individuals. Repertoires were generated with immunoSEQ multiplex PCR, while TCRdb's copy carries only in-frame clones and drops some. The sample yields some 2,100,000 clones, 85% to 95% seen once. It was CD45RO-negative cells, positively selected for CCR7, that made up naive CD8 cells, with terminally differentiated effector memory CD45RA+ cells excluded. Sequenced: naive CD8+ T cells from PBMCs. These TCRs come from a man aged 18 to 29 in good health. Some clones in this sample may be carry-over from other donors' samples.

This clone was seen once. The CDR3 protein is CASTDGLAGGIYNEQFF. Here the CDR3 DNA reads TGTGCCAGCACCGACGGACTAGCGGGAGGTATCTACAATGAGCAGTTCTTC. V gene TRBV7-8 combines with J gene TRBJ2-1; 14 bases agree with TRBD2. The V gene end was trimmed by 7 bases and the J gene end by 3 bases; junction bases not matched to a gene: 8. Germline V gene lookup returns CDR1 SGHVS and CDR2 FQNEAQ. There are 17 residues in the CDR3.

Points on this clone: Different DNA sequences within this sample yield the same CDR3. The gene calls are TRBV6-5 and TRBJ1-1, with D possibly being TRBD1 (6 bases). CDR1 MNHEY and CDR2 SVGAGI come from the germline V gene. The CDR3 contains 12 residues. Trimming stripped 6 bases from V and 8 bases from J, with 13 bases between. The CDR3 region is CASRGGGTEAFF. The CDR3 region has the DNA TGTGCCAGCAGGGGGGGCGGAACGGAAGCTTTCTTT.

The CDR3 DNA sequence: TGTGCTAGTGGTTCCCAGAACAATGAGCAGTTCTTC. It is translated as CASGSQNNEQFF. This chain joins TRBV12-5 and TRBJ2-1; D gene unclear. This CDR3 has 12 amino acids. V was shortened by 4 bases and J by 5 bases, with 6 bases between the two germline ends. The germline V gene has CDR1 LGHNT and CDR2 FRNRAP.

To note about this clone: Other nucleotide sequences in the sample specify the same CDR3. The genes are TRBV6-5 and TRBJ2-7; D gene ambiguous. The germline V gene has CDR1 MNHEY and CDR2 SVGAGI. The CDR3 is 14 residues long. Trimming pared 2 bases from V and 4 bases from J, leaving 12 bases between. The DNA of the CDR3 is TGTGCCAGCAGTTACACGTCGACCGGGTACGAGCAGTACTTC. Translation: CASSYTSTGYEQYF.

The table lists this clone with a count of one. The chain employs TRBV7-9 and TRBJ1-2; 7 positions agree with TRBD1. The CDR3 covers 13 residues. The junction had 13 bases not matched to a gene; V was cut back by 10 bases and J by 8 bases. Germline V gives CDR1 SEHNR, CDR2 FQNEAQ (reference sequence). DNA of the CDR3: TGTGCCATCGACACTAGACAGGGCCAGGGCTACACCTTC. It translates to CAIDTRQGQGYTF.

The chain is built from TRBV25-1 and TRBJ1-2; D is perhaps TRBD1 (6 bases). This CDR3 comprises 13 residues. V lost 3 bases and J lost 8, with 13 bases in between. Germline assignment: CDR1 MGHDK and CDR2 SYGVNS. CDR3 in DNA: TGTGCCAGCAGTGAGGGGGGCGCGGTGGGCTACACCTTC. Protein: CASSEGGAVGYTF.

The V gene is TRBV7-9, the J gene TRBJ1-2; D might be TRBD1 (5 bases). Germline CDR1 reads SEHNR; CDR2 reads FQNEAQ (reference sequence). V dropped 0 bases and J dropped 4 bases, with 12 bases sitting between them. This CDR3 comprises 15 residues. The CDR3 here is CASSLARGGSYGYTF. In nucleotides, the CDR3 is TGTGCCAGCAGCTTAGCCCGGGGGGGAAGCTATGGCTACACCTTC.

J is TRBJ1-3 and V is TRBV10-1; D is ambiguous. CDR1 is WNHNN and CDR2 is SYGVQD in the germline V gene (reference sequence). The CDR3 is 15 amino acids. Deletions cut 9 bases from V and 0 bases from J, with 15 bases between. The CDR3 here is CARTASDLSGNTIYF. DNA of the CDR3: TGCGCCAGGACGGCCTCAGACCTCTCTGGAAACACCATATATTTT.